This T cell receptor beta chain was identified during a study of OX40 agonist ivuxolimab in advanced cancers. Notes on the research overall: Ivuxolimab was an agonistic, fully human IgG2 monoclonal antibody directed against OX40 (CD134), a costimulatory receptor. Intravenous ivuxolimab was administered to patients every 2 weeks at six dose levels: 0.01, 0.1, 0.3, 1.5, 3 and 10 mg/kg. Of the 50 or so patients in dose escalation, 19 had hepatocellular carcinoma, some 15 had melanoma, 9 had renal cell carcinoma and 9 had head and neck cancer. A male proportion of under 85% and a mean age of 60 years, ranging from 23 to 79, were recorded for the dose-escalation cohort. Prior anti-PD-1, anti-PD-L1 or anti-CTLA-4 therapy was permitted, and checkpoint inhibitors had been received by roughly two fifths of dose-escalation patients. Partial responses occurred in three dose-escalation patients: two with cutaneous melanoma and one with hepatocellular carcinoma. Peripheral TCRbeta sequencing aimed to test whether ivuxolimab altered TCR sequence diversity and caused clonal T-cell expansion. The paper describes the monotherapy dose-escalation part (N = 52 patients) of the phase I trial of ivuxolimab. Study-wide findings and limitations: After ivuxolimab, expanded clones were on average more numerous among CD8+ T cells than among CD4+ T cells. At doses of 0.1 to 3.0 mg/kg, clonal expansion of both CD4+ and CD8+ T cells in blood was seen between baseline and week 6. In the 0.1-3.0 mg/kg groups, partial responders had among the lowest normalized peripheral clonal expansion, particularly in CD8+ T cells. Which antigens the clonally expanded peripheral T cells were specific for was not determined. Low levels of normalized T-cell clonal expansion were also seen in some patients who did not respond.

In the germline V gene, CDR1 corresponds to MNHEY and CDR2 to SVGAGI. There are 14 amino acids in the CDR3, from cysteine to phenylalanine inclusive. Of all the DNA, just the CDR3 is kept, 42 bases in frame from base 1. Here V drops 7 bases and J drops 3 bases, and the junction holds 7 bases not matched to any gene. This clone was counted once. The antigen it recognizes is unknown. Base qualities are not provided; no much larger clone lies one nucleotide away. Patients with autoimmune disease history or receiving systemic immunosuppression were excluded from the trial. In every dose cohort, peripheral blood was drawn for TCR sequencing at baseline, cycle 4 day 1, and cycle 7 day 1. Samples came from an open-label, multicenter, first-in-human phase I dose-escalation trial of ivuxolimab. The trial enrolled adults with locally advanced or metastatic head and neck squamous cell, hepatocellular, melanoma or renal cell carcinoma. Before TCR sequencing, CD4+ and CD8+ T cells were separately sorted from peripheral blood.

To sequence the TCRbeta CDR3 region, genomic DNA was isolated from the sorted cells. The immunoSEQ Assay was used for sequencing of TCRbeta CDR3 regions. The source is immuneACCESS, and TCRdb retained only in-frame sequences with V and J called. Part of the clones is not carried over; for the studies checked, unresolved V genes explain less than half of this, and the remainder is unexplained. This sample comprises fewer than 50,000 clones, 75% to 85% of them detected only once. The ten largest clones take up around 2.5% of the sample. The specimen was CD4+ or CD8+ T cells sorted from blood, collected in a trial of the OX40 agonist ivuxolimab. The origin of this receptor is an adult with an advanced solid tumor such as melanoma, head and neck, liver or kidney cancer. The sequence links TRBV6-5 to TRBJ2-5, with 8 junctional bases fitting TRBD2. The DNA reads as follows: TGTGCCAGCAATCCCTGGACTAGCAAAGAGACCCAGTACTTC. Its protein product is CASNPWTSKETQYF.